This T cell receptor (beta chain) was sequenced in a study of ipilimumab plus nivolumab after autologous stem cell transplantation. Only in-frame clones appear in the TCRdb table, and some are missing; sequencing was by immunoSEQ multiplex PCR. The sample lists some 9,800 clones, over 60% seen once, with roughly a fifth in the top ten. The CDR3 runs 13 residues. From germline, CDR1 is MNHNY and CDR2 SVGAGI (reference sequence). As for this clone: Its ends do not fully match the called genes, so a read error is possible.

Sequencing was performed on PBMCs, taken in a trial of ipilimumab plus nivolumab as post-transplant consolidation. This receptor was obtained from a female donor with multiple myeloma. The V call is TRBV6-6, the J call TRBJ2-1; D is unresolved. The CDR3 DNA is TGTGCCAGCAGTCCCCTCCAGTACAGTGAGCAGTTCTTC. This sequence encodes CASSPLQYSEQFF.